This T cell receptor beta chain was identified during a study of regulatory T cells in long-lasting Graves disease. This sample's time point: persistent/refractory GD, antithyroid drugs over 5 years with positive TRAb. RNA isolated from PBMCs was used to make the TCR library. This clonotype was picked up many times. According to the study, TCR beta libraries were built with iRepertoire HTBI primers and CDR3-region Arm-PCR. TCRdb ran MiXCR on the multiplex PCR reads and lists one entry per CDR3 protein. The sample has fewer than 400,000 distinct CDR3 sequences; less than 25% are singletons. Losses at the gene ends were 6 bases for V and 3 bases for J; bases not matched to a gene: 11. The V gene's germline CDR1 is MDHEN and CDR2 SYDVKM. This CDR3 has 15 residues.

The sample here was peripheral blood mononuclear cells (PBMCs), taken when the disease was refractory, from a patient treated with antithyroid drugs. The chain joins TRBV28 to TRBJ2-7, with 7 bases that match TRBD1. The sequence came from a female donor with Graves disease. The CDR3 reads CASRETGAKGYEQYF. The CDR3 coding sequence is TGTGCCAGCAGAGAAACAGGGGCTAAGGGCTACGAGCAGTACTTC.